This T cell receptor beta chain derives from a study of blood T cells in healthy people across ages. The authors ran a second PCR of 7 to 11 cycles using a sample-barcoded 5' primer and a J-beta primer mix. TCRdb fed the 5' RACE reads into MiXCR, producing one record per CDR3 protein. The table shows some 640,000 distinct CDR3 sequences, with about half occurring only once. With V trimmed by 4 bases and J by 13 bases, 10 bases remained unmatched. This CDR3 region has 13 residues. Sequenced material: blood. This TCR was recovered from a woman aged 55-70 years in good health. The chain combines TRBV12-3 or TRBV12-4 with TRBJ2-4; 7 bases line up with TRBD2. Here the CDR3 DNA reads TGTGCCAGCAGTTCAGAGCGGGGTGGAGAGCAGTACTTC. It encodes CASSSERGGEQYF.